The present T cell receptor beta chain was sequenced within a study of OX40 agonist ivuxolimab in advanced cancers. The overall study: Ivuxolimab, an agonist antibody against OX40 (CD134), was given to patients.

The table came from immunoSEQ multiplex PCR; TCRdb's copy has only in-frame clones and leaves some out. Here the sample spans 57,000 or so clones, about 94% being singletons. As to this clone: Its specificity is not known.

Study-level results: Clonal expansion was among the lowest in partial responders at 0.1-3.0 mg/kg, especially CD8+. CD4+ and CD8+ blood T cells expanded clonally by week 6 at 0.1 to 3.0 mg/kg. The mean number of expanded clones was higher in CD8+ T cells than in CD4+.

V was pared by 2 bases and J by 7 bases, with 8 bases of the junction left unmatched. CDR1 LNHDA and CDR2 SQIVND come from the germline V gene (reference sequence). The CDR3 runs to 16 residues. This TCR was sampled from an adult with an advanced solid tumor such as melanoma, head and neck, liver or kidney cancer. This chain uses TRBV19 with TRBJ2-1; 10 nucleotides line up with TRBD2. Sequences were derived from CD4+ or CD8+ T cells sorted from blood, sampled in a trial of the OX40 agonist ivuxolimab. The CDR3 region is CASSILAASGRNEQFF. CDR3 in DNA: TGTGCCAGTAGTATATTAGCGGCTAGCGGGAGAAATGAGCAGTTCTTC. Full variable domain (remainder filled in from reference TRBV19 and TRBJ2-1): DGGITQSPKYLFRKEGQNVTLSCEQNLNHDAMYWYRQDPGQGLRLIYYSQIVNDFQKGDIAEGYSVSREKKESFPLTVTSAQKNPTAFYLCASSILAASGRNEQFFGPGTRLTVL.